This TCR beta chain was identified during a study of blood T cell repertoires in COVID-19. Study-level background: Samples came from the United States, Italy and Spain, spanning acute and convalescent COVID-19. Sources were T cells, B-cell-depleted T cells, or PBMCs; the material itself was cDNA or gDNA.

Methods used by the authors: Estimation of nucleated cell counts was performed using reference gene primer amplification. Only in-frame clones appear in the TCRdb table, and some are missing; sequencing was by immunoSEQ multiplex PCR. V, J and clone size were drawn from that table, and D and trimming were deduced from the DNA. The sample lists around 300,000 clones, roughly 85% occurring once. J gave up 5 bases and V 4 bases, and 10 bases lay outside the gene matches. The CDR3 is made up of 15 amino acids. Material: peripheral blood. This TCR was sampled from a human donor in a cohort sampled during active COVID-19. The chain is built from TRBV23-1 and TRBJ1-1; TRBD1 agrees at 7 bases. TRBV23-1 is known as an ORF, though its function is uncertain. In DNA, the CDR3 is TGCGCCAGCAGTCCGCGACAGGGAAGAGATACTGAAGCTTTCTTT. Encoded protein: CASSPRQGRDTEAFF.